This T cell receptor beta chain was obtained from a study of vaccination and CD4 T cells after COVID-19 (dated by TCRdb to between 2021 and 2024). About the investigation overall: Every convalescent patient had a positive nasal swab PCR test for SARS-CoV-2, with mild disease in nine patients and severe disease in one. Six males and four females were included in the convalescent cohort, with two Hispanic individuals, seven Caucasians, two Asians and one multiracial person represented. Participants received two doses of either the Pfizer-BioNTech BNT162b2 vaccine (n=8) or the Moderna mRNA-1273 vaccine (n=2). Post-COVID blood samples from convalescent patients were collected a median of around 100 days after diagnosis, with a range of 35 to 161 days. Post-vaccine blood samples were obtained a median of roughly 75 days after the second vaccine dose, with a range of about 12 to 241 days. Culture stimuli were overlapping spike peptide pools from SARS-CoV-2 and from the common cold coronaviruses HCoV-NL63, HCoV-OC43 and HCoV-229E. Control cultures used a CEFX viral epitope pool as positive control, an HIV-1 Nef peptide pool as negative control, or no peptide. In around ten COVID-19 convalescent patients and a handful of infection-naive healthy vaccine recipients, the spike-specific CD4+ TCR repertoire before mRNA vaccination was compared with the repertoire after mRNA vaccination.

Library preparation employed PCR. TCR sequencing of DNA from cultured CD4+ T cells used the Oncomine TCR Beta short-read assay at the Johns Hopkins FTIC core. Genomic DNA was extracted from the cultured CD4+ T cells with the QIAamp micro DNA kit. Oncomine TCR Beta libraries made from cultured CD4+ T cells were pooled using unique dual indexes and sequenced on an Illumina iSeq 100. In the paper's pipeline: Non-productive sequences were filtered out, and CDR3s that did not start with C, did not end with F or W, or were shorter than 7 amino acids were discarded. Antigen-specific clonotypes were identified with the MANAFEST web application by comparing peptide-stimulated wells with reference and other culture wells. An FDR below 0.05, an odds ratio above 5, and a productive frequency above 0.1% in at least two of three replicate wells were required for clones to be considered positive. Clonotypes that were significantly expanded in both SARS-CoV-2 spike wells and at least one common cold coronavirus spike condition were defined as cross-reactive. Using R version 3.6.1, CDR3 homology was evaluated through Levenshtein distances (stringdist) along with unrooted phylogenetic trees (ape). TCRdb reran the public reads through fastp at Q25 and MiXCR, keeping productive beta chains. Rows merge per CDR3 protein into single entries with the most common DNA and genes. In this record, the V and J calls reflect TCRdb's handling and not the investigators' own analysis. This sample comprises approximately 21,000 distinct CDR3 sequences, 45% to 60% of them detected only once. 6.5% to 8.5% of the sample is in the top ten clones.

Read against the paper, the sample's treatment or condition label means: roughly ten-day PBMC culture with coronavirus spike peptide pools or control peptides (ViraFEST assay). To expand antigen-specific T cells with peptide pools and then pick out the expanded clonotypes through TCR sequencing, the study relied on the ViraFEST assay. The convalescent patients' positive SARS-CoV-2 PCR tests were from March to December 2020, which was before the Alpha, Beta and Delta variants emerged in the United States. Each well held 2 million to 2.5 million PBMCs cultured with 10 ug/ml peptide pools in IMDM containing 5% human AB serum and about 10 IU/ml IL-2. Half of the culture medium was replaced with fresh IL-2-containing medium on days 3 and 7. Once the cells had been in culture for 10 days, the EasySep CD4+ T cell isolation kit was used to isolate CD4+ T cells by negative selection. PBMCs were separated from whole blood using Ficoll-Paque Plus gradient centrifugation and then either used fresh or cryopreserved at -140C. In general, triplicate wells were set up for every culture condition.

As regards this clonotype: Its antigen is unknown. No much larger clonotype is one base removed from it; base qualities were not supplied.

Results and caveats for the whole study, not just this receptor: Although the median number of SARS-CoV-2-reactive clonotypes went up from 20 to 25 after infection to 30 to 45 after vaccination, the increase was not significant. In convalescent patients, nearly all vaccine-specific clones (304 of 307) were found to be mono-reactive for SARS-CoV-2 spike rather than cross-reactive with common cold coronaviruses. In convalescent patients, a median around 86% of post-vaccine SARS-CoV-2-reactive clones were detected only after vaccination, suggesting vaccine-specific priming. The number of convalescent patients in the study was relatively small, and the study did not examine early timepoints following natural infection.

The sequencing sample was made of CD4+ T cells from blood, cultured in vitro. The clonotype originates from a human donor who had recovered from COVID-19.

The nucleotides are TGTGCCAGCGCCCCCAGCGGGAACATTCAGTACTTC. Its protein product is CASAPSGNIQYF. The chain is encoded by TRBV2 joined to TRBJ2-4; perhaps TRBD2 is the D gene, with 6 bases matching. The CDR3 numbers 12 residues from cysteine through phenylalanine. Only the CDR3 DNA is retained, 36 bases long and in frame from the first base. CDR1 and CDR2, looked up from the germline V gene, are SNHLY and FYNNEI. A distance of 12 bases separates the germline ends of V and J, which lose 8 bases and 7 bases respectively.